A single sample gave rise to the 23 T cell receptor beta chains below, sequenced in a study of human T cells and chemical hapten exposure. Time point indicated: pre-sensitization, week 0. Regarding treatment: therapeutic diphenylcyclopropenone sensitization with weekly scalp DPC. Via MiXCR, TCRdb re-called the RACE reads, giving one row per CDR3 protein. This sample carries fewer than 350,000 distinct CDR3 sequences, almost 8% of them seen once, and the ten largest clones take about 1.2%. Sequenced here: whole blood, sampled in connection with sensitization to the hapten diphenylcyclopropenone (DPC). Source of these receptors: a man between 18 and 35 years old with alopecia areata. Some clones in this sample may be carry-over from other donors' samples.

This clonotype has at least ten counts. J is TRBJ1-2 and V is TRBV28, with 12 nucleotides matching TRBD1. Looked up from germline, CDR1 is MDHEN and CDR2 is SYDVKM. The V segment lost 10 bases and the J segment 8 bases; nucleotides outside the gene matches: 5. The CDR3 length is 12 residues. CDR3 amino acids: CATGTGGGGYTF. The CDR3 DNA reads TGTGCCACCGGGACAGGGGGCGGGGGCTACACCTTC.

This clonotype has just a few counts. The chain joins TRBV20-1 to TRBJ1-3; possibly TRBD1 for D (5 bases). The CDR3 spans 15 residues. The V gene lost 0 bases and the J gene lost 4 bases, with 13 bases spanning the gap. CDR1 is DFQATT, CDR2 SNEGSKA, per germline (reference sequence). CDR3 in amino acids: CSARDQSRGGNTIYF. CDR3 DNA: TGCAGTGCTAGAGATCAGTCCCGGGGGGGAAACACCATATATTTT.

This chain joins TRBV6-5 and TRBJ2-4; TRBD1 is a possible D gene (5 bases). The CDR3 loop spans 14 amino acids. V was shortened by 6 bases and J by 1 base, with 10 bases between the two germline ends. Germline-derived CDR1 and CDR2 are MNHEY and SVGAGI. Here the CDR3 DNA reads TGTGCCAGCAGCCTCAGACAGGCCAAAAACATTCAGTACTTC. It specifies CASSLRQAKNIQYF.

The V call is TRBV6-6, the J call TRBJ2-2, with D possibly being TRBD1 (5 bases). Trimming shortened V by 5 bases and J by 6 bases, and 13 bases separated the two germline ends. The CDR3 covers 14 residues. CDR1 and CDR2 from the germline V gene are MNHNY and SVGAGI (reference sequence). This CDR3 is CASSRHSGSGELFF. CDR3 in DNA: TGTGCCAGCAGTCGACATTCAGGGTCCGGGGAGCTGTTTTTT.

The table lists this clonotype with a few counts. The genes are TRBV6-2 or TRBV6-3 and TRBJ2-1, with 11 bases lining up with TRBD2. The CDR3 extends over 20 amino acids. Germline V gene sequence: CDR1 MNHEY, CDR2 SVGEGT. Trimming cost V 0 bases and J 0 bases; bases outside gene matches: 10. The CDR3 is CASSYSFASGGSSSYNEQFF. The CDR3, as DNA: TGTGCCAGCAGTTACTCGTTTGCTAGCGGGGGGTCCAGCTCCTACAATGAGCAGTTCTTC.

This clonotype has a count of ten or more. This rearrangement joins TRBV29-1 to TRBJ1-1, with no clear D. V was trimmed by 4 bases and J by 0 bases, leaving 9 bases between them. The germline V gene encodes CDR1 SQVTM and CDR2 ANQGSEA. This CDR3 is built from 13 residues. This CDR3 reads CSVATKLNTEAFF. The DNA for the CDR3 is TGCAGCGTTGCTACCAAGTTGAACACTGAAGCTTTCTTT. Based on the CDR3 plus reference TRBV29-1 and TRBJ1-1, the full variable domain is SAVISQKPSRDICQRGTSLTIQCQVDSQVTMMFWYRQQPGQSLTLIATANQGSEATYESGFVIDKFPISRPNLTFSTLTVSNMSPEDSSIYLCSVATKLNTEAFFGQGTRLTVV.

Many counts were recorded for this clonotype. V gene TRBV7-2 combines with J gene TRBJ1-5; 8 nucleotides line up with TRBD1. CDR1 and CDR2 (germline): SGHTA, FQGNSA. The CDR3 runs 16 residues. V shed 1 base and J 6 bases; nucleotides not matched to a gene: 8. The CDR3: CASSLGTDRGGQPQHF. The CDR3 DNA is TGTGCCAGCAGCTTAGGGACAGACAGGGGAGGTCAGCCCCAGCATTTT.

The chain links TRBV11-2 to TRBJ2-1; TRBD1 is a possible D gene (5 bases). Germline assignment: CDR1 SGHAT and CDR2 FQNNGV. This CDR3 has 14 residues. Trimming removed 0 bases at V and 3 bases at J, with 6 bases between. As DNA, the CDR3 is TGTGCCAGCAGCTTAGAAAGGGGCTACAATGAGCAGTTCTTC. Protein sequence: CASSLERGYNEQFF.

There are a few counts of this clonotype. The V gene is TRBV9, the J gene TRBJ1-3; D not resolved. The CDR3 runs 14 residues. V was clipped by 0 bases and J by 4 bases, with 8 bases between them. Germline assignment: CDR1 SGDLS and CDR2 YYNGEE. CDR3 residues: CASSVESGGNTIYF. The DNA of the CDR3 is TGTGCCAGCAGCGTAGAGTCAGGAGGAAACACCATATATTTT.

The gene calls are TRBV6-2 or TRBV6-3 and TRBJ1-5, with D hard to call. V was trimmed by 7 bases and J by 1 base, leaving 8 bases between them. The germline CDR1 and CDR2 sequences are MNHEY and SVGEGT. The CDR3 sequence is 13 residues long. In nucleotides, the CDR3 is TGTGCCAGCACGAGGTTAAGCAATCAGCCCCAGCATTTT. This translates into CASTRLSNQPQHF.

This clonotype occurred a few times. The gene calls are TRBV14 and TRBJ2-5; D not certain. Germline CDR1 is SGHDN and CDR2 is FVKESK. The CDR3 extends over 14 amino acids. The ends were cut back, 5 bases at V and 0 bases at J, with 10 bases in the middle. CDR3 loop: CASSGLRYQETQYF. The CDR3 region has the DNA TGTGCCAGCAGCGGGTTGCGGTACCAAGAGACCCAGTACTTC.

This clonotype was seen only a few times. The chain combines TRBV5-1 with TRBJ1-1, with D possibly matching TRBD1 (5 bases). V was trimmed by 5 bases and J by 6 bases, leaving 14 bases between them. CDR1 is SGHRS, CDR2 YFSETQ, per germline. The length of the CDR3 is 13 residues. The CDR3 DNA reads TGCGCCAGCAGATTGCAGGACACAGCTGAAGCTTTCTTT. This translates into CASRLQDTAEAFF.

This clonotype was counted between two and nine times. The V and J genes are TRBV10-3 and TRBJ2-3, with 7 bases matching TRBD2. The germline gives CDR1 ENHRY, CDR2 SYGVKD. The J segment lost 2 bases and the V segment lost 2 bases, leaving 1 base of the junction unmatched. There are 14 residues in the CDR3. CDR3 nucleotides: TGTGCCATCAGTGAGCAGCGGGACACAGATACGCAGTATTTT. This gives the protein CAISEQRDTDTQYF.

This clonotype came up a few times. The genes are TRBV10-3 and TRBJ2-3; D remains unclear. This CDR3 contains 15 residues. Germline assignment: CDR1 ENHRY and CDR2 SYGVKD. V lost 3 bases to trimming and J lost 3 bases, with 13 bases between them. In DNA, the CDR3 is TGTGCCATCAGTGAAGGTCCGTTAGGAACAGATACGCAGTATTTT. It specifies CAISEGPLGTDTQYF.

This clonotype was picked up many times. The rearrangement links TRBV6-6 to TRBJ2-3; D is possibly TRBD2 (6 bases). Deletions cut 5 bases from V and 0 bases from J, with 9 bases between. Germline CDR1 and CDR2: MNHNY and SVGAGI (reference sequence). The CDR3 runs to 14 residues. The CDR3 loop reads CASSKGLSTDTQYF. CDR3 nucleotide sequence: TGTGCCAGCAGTAAGGGACTCAGCACAGATACGCAGTATTTT.

There are many counts of this clonotype. The gene calls are TRBV9 and TRBJ2-3; no definite D call. This CDR3 contains 14 residues. Trimming took off 4 bases at V and 5 bases at J, with 14 bases between the two ends. Per the germline V gene, CDR1 is SGDLS and CDR2 is YYNGEE. As DNA, the CDR3 is TGTGCCAGCAGCTTCTCCGAATGGGGAGATACGCAGTATTTT. Translating gives CASSFSEWGDTQYF.

In this sample, this clonotype turned up a few times. The chain links TRBV2 to TRBJ2-1; TRBD2 is a possible D gene (6 bases). Germline CDR1 reads SNHLY; CDR2 reads FYNNEI. The CDR3 loop spans 14 amino acids. The V gene lost 3 bases and the J gene lost 6 bases, with 12 bases spanning the gap. CDR3 sequence: CASSESSVRNEQFF. Written as DNA, the CDR3 is TGTGCCAGCAGTGAGTCTAGCGTACGCAATGAGCAGTTCTTC.

A few counts support this clonotype. This chain joins TRBV28 and TRBJ1-1; the match to TRBD1 covers 10 bases. The CDR3 spans 15 residues. With 2 bases clipped from V and 5 bases from J, the junction kept 5 bases outside the gene matches. Per germline, CDR1 MDHEN and CDR2 SYDVKM. The CDR3 reads CASSLGTGVGTEAFF. As DNA, the CDR3 is TGTGCCAGCAGTTTAGGGACAGGGGTGGGGACTGAAGCTTTCTTT.

The gene calls are TRBV12-3 or TRBV12-4 and TRBJ2-4; the D is unclear. V lost 5 bases to trimming and J lost 3 bases, with 11 bases between them. The CDR3 runs to 14 residues. CDR3 sequence (DNA): TGTGCCAGCAGTCCCCCATACAGCAAAAACATTCAGTACTTC. Protein: CASSPPYSKNIQYF.

The table lists this clonotype with many counts. V usage is TRBV4-1 and J usage is TRBJ2-1; a possible D gene is TRBD2 (5 bases). Trimming took off 5 bases at V and 7 bases at J, with 9 bases between the two ends. This CDR3 contains 12 residues. CDR1 is MGHRA and CDR2 is YSYEKL in the germline V gene. The CDR3 sequence: CASSFRGNEQFF. The CDR3 nucleotides read TGCGCCAGCAGCTTCCGAGGGAATGAGCAGTTCTTC.

The V and J genes are TRBV5-6 and TRBJ2-3, with D possibly TRBD1 on 5 matching bases. The germline V gene encodes CDR1 SGHDT and CDR2 YYEEEE. The CDR3 spans 16 residues. The V gene lost 1 base and the J gene lost 1 base, with 13 bases spanning the gap. The CDR3 sequence: CASSLLWGWGTDTQYF. For the CDR3, the DNA is TGTGCCAGCAGCTTGCTCTGGGGCTGGGGCACAGATACGCAGTATTTT.

This clonotype was observed a handful of times. The chain links TRBV5-1 to TRBJ2-2, with D maybe TRBD2 (6 bases). CDR3 length: 14 amino acids. Germline-derived CDR1 and CDR2 are SGHRS and YFSETQ. V was shortened by 7 bases and J by 2 bases, with 12 bases between the two germline ends. The CDR3 reads CASSRDFNTGELFF. The CDR3 DNA follows: TGCGCCAGCTCCCGGGACTTCAACACCGGGGAGCTGTTTTTT.

This clonotype was observed a handful of times. This rearrangement joins TRBV6-5 to TRBJ1-4, with 8 bases identical to TRBD1. V was pared by 2 bases and J by 8 bases, with 4 bases of the junction left unmatched. The CDR3 contains 14 residues. Germline CDR1 is MNHEY and CDR2 is SVGAGI. The CDR3 nucleotides are TGTGCCAGCAGTTACGGACAGGGTAGGGAAAAACTGTTTTTT. Translating it yields CASSYGQGREKLFF.